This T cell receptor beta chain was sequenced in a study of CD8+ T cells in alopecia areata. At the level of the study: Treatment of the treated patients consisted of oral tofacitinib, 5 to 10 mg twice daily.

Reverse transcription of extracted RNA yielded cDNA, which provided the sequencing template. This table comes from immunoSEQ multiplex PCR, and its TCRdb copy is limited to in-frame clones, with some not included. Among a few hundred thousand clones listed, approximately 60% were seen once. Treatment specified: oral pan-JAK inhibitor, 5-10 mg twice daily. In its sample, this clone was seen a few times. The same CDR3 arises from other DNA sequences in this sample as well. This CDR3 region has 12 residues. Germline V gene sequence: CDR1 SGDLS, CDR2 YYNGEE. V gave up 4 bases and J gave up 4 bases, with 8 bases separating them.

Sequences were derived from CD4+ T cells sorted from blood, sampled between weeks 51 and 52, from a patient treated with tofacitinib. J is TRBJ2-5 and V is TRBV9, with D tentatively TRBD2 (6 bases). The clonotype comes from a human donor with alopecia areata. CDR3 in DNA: TGTGCCAGCAGCCCCGGGGGAGAGACCCAGTACTTC. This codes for CASSPGGETQYF.